These 6 T cell receptor beta chains were sequenced from one sample in a study of tumor-infiltrating lymphocytes in primary liver carcinoma. Blood RNA was derived from unsorted whole blood, and germline DNA was extracted too. Priming with a constant-region primer yielded TCR beta cDNA from about 450 ng total RNA. Three nested multiplex PCR rounds of slightly modified ARM-PCR generated TCR beta libraries. Each of the first two PCR rounds ran roughly 9 cycles with TRBV1-TRBV30 forward and C-beta reverse primers. MiXCR was run by TCRdb on the multiplex PCR reads, yielding one entry per CDR3 protein. Of just over 300,000 distinct CDR3 sequences listed, around 50% are singletons. The sample consisted of peripheral blood. The receptor source for this set is a woman in her twenties or thirties with primary liver carcinoma and hepatitis B virus infection.

Note on this clonotype: A much larger clone sits a single nucleotide away, making a read error possible. The rearrangement joins TRBV12-3 or TRBV12-4 to TRBJ2-7; tentative D call: TRBD2 (6 bases). The CDR3 covers 14 residues. The CDR3 spells CASGLVGGHYEQYF. The CDR3 coding sequence is TGTGCCAGCGGTTTAGTAGGAGGGCACTACGAGCAGTACTTC.

V is TRBV30 and J is TRBJ2-7, with 7 bases matching TRBD2. This CDR3 contains 13 residues. J gave up 3 bases and V 5 bases, and 7 bases lay outside the gene matches. Per germline, CDR1 GTSNPN and CDR2 SVGIG (reference sequence). In DNA, the CDR3 is TGTGCCTGGGAGCACGGGGAGGGCTACGAGCAGTACTTC. Translated, it gives CAWEHGEGYEQYF.

V gene TRBV6-5 combines with J gene TRBJ1-4, with D possibly being TRBD1 (5 bases). V was pared by 4 bases and J by 7 bases, with 13 bases between. This CDR3 has 14 amino acids. The germline V gene has CDR1 MNHEY and CDR2 SVGAGI. The CDR3 spells CASSSRVFGEKLFF. In nucleotides, the CDR3 is TGTGCCAGCAGTTCCAGGGTATTCGGTGAAAAACTGTTTTTT.

Of note for this clonotype: Possible read error: a much larger clone is one base away. The chain joins TRBV29-1 to TRBJ2-4; no firm D call. Trimming removed 6 bases at V and 0 bases at J, with 9 bases between. Germline-derived CDR1 and CDR2 are SQVTM and ANQGSEA. The CDR3 runs to 13 residues. The DNA for the CDR3 is TGCAGCGTGAACAGTTCAGCCAAAAACATTCAGTACTTC. This encodes CSVNSSAKNIQYF.

Remarks on this clonotype: At one end, the junction sequence differs from germline, possibly due to a read error. The chain is built from TRBV11-2 and TRBJ2-6; D is undetermined. Germline CDR1 is SGHAT and CDR2 is FQNNGV. The CDR3 is made up of 13 amino acids. This CDR3 is CTSSLARANVLTF. CDR3 nucleotides: TGTACCAGCAGCTTAGCCCGGGCCAACGTCCTGACTTTC.

The V and J genes are TRBV7-9 and TRBJ2-7, with 8 bases fitting TRBD1. Unmatched junction bases numbered 15, after V lost 5 bases and J lost 0 bases. There are 18 residues in the CDR3. Germline assignment: CDR1 SEHNR and CDR2 FQNEAQ (reference sequence). In DNA, the CDR3 is TGTGCCAGCAGCCTATTAGGGACAGGCAAAACCCTCTCCTACGAGCAGTACTTC. Its translation: CASSLLGTGKTLSYEQYF.